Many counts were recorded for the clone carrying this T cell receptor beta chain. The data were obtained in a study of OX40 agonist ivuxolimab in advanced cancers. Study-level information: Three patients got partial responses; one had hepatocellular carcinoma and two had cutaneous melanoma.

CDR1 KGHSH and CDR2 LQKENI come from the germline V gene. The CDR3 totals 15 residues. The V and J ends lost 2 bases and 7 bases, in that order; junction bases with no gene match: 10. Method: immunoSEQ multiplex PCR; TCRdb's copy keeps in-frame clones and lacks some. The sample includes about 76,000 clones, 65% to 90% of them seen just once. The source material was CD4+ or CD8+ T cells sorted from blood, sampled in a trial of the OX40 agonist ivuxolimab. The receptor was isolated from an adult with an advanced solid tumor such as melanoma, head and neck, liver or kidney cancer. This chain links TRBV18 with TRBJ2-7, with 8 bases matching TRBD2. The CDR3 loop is CASSPMASGGGEQYF. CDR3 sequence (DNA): TGTGCCAGCTCACCAATGGCTAGCGGCGGGGGGGAGCAGTACTTC. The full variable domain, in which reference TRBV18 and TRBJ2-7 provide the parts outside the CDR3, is NAGVMQNPRHLVRRRGQEARLRCSPMKGHSHVYWYRQLPEEGLKFMVYLQKENIIDESGMPKERFSAEFPKEGPSILRIQQVVRGDSAAYFCASSPMASGGGEQYFGPGTRLTVT.